These 7 T cell receptor beta chains were all obtained from the same sample, sequenced in a study of T-cell reconstitution after alpha-beta-depleted transplantation in children. Unique molecular identifiers were used in preparing the TCRbeta library. Each CDR3 protein is one row after TCRdb ran MiXCR on the PCR reads. Seen here are roughly 100,000 distinct CDR3 sequences, 8% to 9% observed once, and the top ten hold approximately 7.2%. Source: PBMCs from the stem cell graft donor, taken from the stem cell graft. These receptors all stem from a human donor who donated a stem cell graft to a child with congenital amegakaryocytic thrombocytopenia.

This clonotype was counted at least ten times. The chain employs TRBV29-1 and TRBJ1-1, with 8 bases that match TRBD1. Germline-derived CDR1 and CDR2 are SQVTM and ANQGSEA. Losses at the gene ends were 4 bases for V and 0 bases for J; bases not matched to a gene: 7. The CDR3 is 15 amino acids. The CDR3 sequence: CSVGGRQGLNTEAFF. The DNA of the CDR3 is TGCAGCGTTGGGGGGAGACAGGGGTTGAACACTGAAGCTTTCTTT.

This clonotype was seen ten or more times. This chain connects TRBV20-1 to TRBJ1-2; D is perhaps TRBD1 (5 bases). Germline V gene data show CDR1 as DFQATT and CDR2 as SNEGSKA (reference sequence). The V and J ends lost 3 bases and 5 bases respectively, with 16 bases between them. The CDR3 extends over 14 amino acids. This chain's CDR3 is CSASPHRDRYGYTF. The CDR3 DNA reads TGCAGTGCTAGCCCCCACCGGGACCGTTATGGCTACACCTTC.

This clonotype was observed many times. This chain links TRBV4-1 with TRBJ2-2, with D possibly being TRBD2 (6 bases). The CDR3 contains 15 residues. V was shortened by 2 bases and J by 7 bases, with 14 bases between the two germline ends. CDR1 is MGHRA and CDR2 is YSYEKL in the germline V gene. The CDR3 spells CASSQLWGVDGELFF. CDR3 nucleotides: TGCGCCAGCAGCCAACTGTGGGGGGTTGACGGGGAGCTGTTTTTT.

This clonotype occurred many times. The chain joins TRBV10-3 to TRBJ1-2; D possibly corresponds to TRBD1 (6 bases). Germline V gene sequence: CDR1 ENHRY, CDR2 SYGVKD. V was shortened by 0 bases and J by 0 bases, with 11 bases between the two germline ends. The CDR3 is 16 residues long. CDR3 DNA sequence: TGTGCCATCAGTGAGTCGGGGGCGGAATCTAACTATGGCTACACCTTC. Its translation is CAISESGAESNYGYTF.

This clonotype was counted many times. This chain connects TRBV20-1 to TRBJ2-7, with D tentatively TRBD1 (6 bases). Trimming took off 6 bases at V and 4 bases at J, with 22 bases between the two ends. CDR1 is DFQATT and CDR2 is SNEGSKA in the germline V gene (reference sequence). The CDR3 extends over 15 amino acids. The CDR3 bases are TGCAGTGCCTTCACCGGGGACATCTCCACTTACGAGCAGTACTTC. As protein: CSAFTGDISTYEQYF.

A note on this clonotype: This may arise from a read error, as a much more abundant clone is one base away. This chain uses TRBV12-3 or TRBV12-4 with TRBJ2-1, with TRBD1 identical over 9 bases. This CDR3 is built from 15 residues. The DNA of the CDR3 is TGTGCCAGCAGCAGACAGGGGGTGTCCTACAATGGGCAGTTCTTC. Protein sequence: CASSRQGVSYNGQFF.

The table lists this clonotype with many counts. The chain joins TRBV20-1 to TRBJ1-1, with D possibly being TRBD1 (6 bases). CDR3 length: 13 amino acids. Germline values: CDR1 DFQATT, CDR2 SNEGSKA (reference sequence). Trimming shortened V by 3 bases and J by 6 bases, and 14 bases separated the two germline ends. The CDR3 sequence: CSARRGGFAEAFF. DNA of the CDR3: TGCAGTGCTAGGCGAGGGGGGTTCGCTGAAGCTTTCTTT.